These T cell receptor beta chains were read from a single sample in a study of blood T cell repertoires in COVID-19. Measured with immunoSEQ multiplex PCR; TCRdb has only the in-frame clones, and not every one. Counted here are about 300,000 clones, roughly nine tenths occurring once; the ten biggest clones make up under 6.5%. The sequenced sample consisted of peripheral blood. The receptors were sampled from a young man who had recovered from COVID-19. Both conserved end residues are part of each CDR3. The D gene is left open where the match is weak. Some rows have no size entry. The others give once, few or many, or a class for an expanded clone.

>TRBJ2-1|TRBV30|few|.
TGTGCCAGGGGATACTACAATGAGCAGTTCTTC
CARGYYNEQFF
>TRBJ1-4|TRBV5-4|.|.
TGTGCCAGCAGCTTGTGGGACACCACAACTAATGAAAAACTGTTTTTT
CASSLWDTTTNEKLFF
>TRBJ2-1|TRBV5-1|once|TRBD2
TGCGCCAGCAGCTCCCTGTCTAGCGGGAGTCCTTACAATGAGCAGTTCTTC
CASSSLSSGSPYNEQFF
>TRBJ2-7|TRBV27|.|.
TGTGCCAGCGGGGGGTCCGGGGGCTACGAGCAGTACTTC
CASGGSGGYEQYF
>TRBJ1-1|TRBV10-3|once|TRBD1
TGTGCCATCAGACCCGGGACAGGGCGCGAGTCTGGGCAATCCGGGAGCACTGAAGCTTTCTTT
CAIRPGTGRESGQSGSTEAFF
>TRBJ1-2|TRBV19|few|.
TGTGCCAGTAGTAGAAGAGACAGGTCGCAGAAGGGCTACACCTTC
CASSRRDRSQKGYTF
>TRBJ2-3|TRBV30|.|.
TGTGCCTGGACTCAACCTAATCTAGCTGATACGCAGTATTTT
CAWTQPNLADTQYF
>TRBJ1-2|TRBV6-6|.|TRBD1
TGTGCCAGCAGTCATGGACAGGGGACCTATGGCTACACCTTC
CASSHGQGTYGYTF
>TRBJ2-1|TRBV11-2|.|.
TGTGCCAGCAGCCTGTGGGGGGGCCGCGATGAGCAGTTCTTC
CASSLWGGRDEQFF
>TRBJ1-5|TRBV27|.|.
TGTGCCAGCAGTTTATTGGAGGGAAAGCCCCAGCATTTT
CASSLLEGKPQHF
>TRBJ2-5|TRBV29-1|.|TRBD1
TGCAGCGTTGAAGATCCCGGACAGGGGGGGAGGACCCAGTACTTC
CSVEDPGQGGRTQYF
>TRBJ2-7|TRBV5-1|.|.
TGCGCCAGCAGCTTGGAACCCCGACAGGACTACGAGCAGTACTTC
CASSLEPRQDYEQYF
>TRBJ1-2|TRBV6-5|.|.
TGTGCCAGCAGTTACTCGAGGGGGTTCTATGGCTACACCTTC
CASSYSRGFYGYTF
>TRBJ1-6|TRBV5-5|.|TRBD1
TGTGCCAGCAGCTTGGAAGGGACAGGGGTTGGTTCACCCCTCCACTTT
CASSLEGTGVGSPLHF
>TRBJ2-7|TRBV6-5|.|TRBD1
TGTGCCAGCAGGACCGGGACAGGGGCTCCCTACGAGCAGTACTTC
CASRTGTGAPYEQYF
>TRBJ1-6|TRBV5-1|once|.
TGCGCCAGCAGCTTGTTTGTTGAGGCTGGTACCAATTCACCCCTCCACTTT
CASSLFVEAGTNSPLHF
>TRBJ2-1|TRBV4-1|few|TRBD2
TGCGCCAGCAGCCTAGCTAGCGGGGTTTACAATGAGCAGTTCTTC
CASSLASGVYNEQFF
>TRBJ1-1|TRBV28|.|.
TGTGCCAGCAGTTTAGGTGGGCAGGGGAACACTGAAGCTTTCTTT
CASSLGGQGNTEAFF
>TRBJ2-4|TRBV7-9|.|.
TGTGCCAGCAGTCCACGCCTCGGAGACATTCAGTACTTC
CASSPRLGDIQYF
>TRBJ1-6|TRBV6-5|few|.
TGTGCCAGCAGTTTCGGTCAGGGGTCCAATAATTCACCCCTCCACTTT
CASSFGQGSNNSPLHF
>TRBJ2-7|TRBV6-2/TRBV6-3|.|.
TGTGCCAGCAGTTACCTAAAGTCTAGTTACCCCGAGCAGTACTTC
CASSYLKSSYPEQYF
>TRBJ2-7|TRBV5-1|once|TRBD1
TGCGCCAGAGGAGGCGACAGGGGTACCTACGAGCAGTACTTC
CARGGDRGTYEQYF
>TRBJ1-4|TRBV19|.|.
TGTGCCAGTAGTAGGGGCAGGGATCAGAATGAAAAACTGTTTTTT
CASSRGRDQNEKLFF
>TRBJ2-5|TRBV6-1|.|.
TGTGCCAGCAGTGAAGCGCGACGGGTAGAGACCCAGTACTTC
CASSEARRVETQYF
>TRBJ2-3|TRBV29-1|.|TRBD1
TGCAGCGTTGAACCCCTAAGGACAGGATCGAGAGATACGCAGTATTTT
CSVEPLRTGSRDTQYF
>TRBJ2-7|TRBV6-6|.|.
TGTGCCAGCACCCACTGGGGGACACCCAGCTCCTACGAGCAGTACTTC
CASTHWGTPSSYEQYF
>TRBJ2-5|TRBV5-1|.|TRBD1
TGCGCCAGCAGCCCCGGACAGGGGGCAGCGGGGACCCAGTACTTC
CASSPGQGAAGTQYF
>TRBJ2-7|TRBV11-2|.|TRBD2
TGTGCCAGCAGCTTAGTGGCGGGAGGGGCCTACGAGCAGTACTTC
CASSLVAGGAYEQYF
>TRBJ1-5|TRBV4-3|.|.
TGCGCCAGCAGCCAAGACGTCGGCAATCAGCCCCAGCATTTT
CASSQDVGNQPQHF
>TRBJ1-2|TRBV12-3/TRBV12-4|.|TRBD1
TGTGCCAGCAGCCCCCGACAGGGGTCCGGCTACACCTTC
CASSPRQGSGYTF
>TRBJ2-3|TRBV11-2|.|TRBD2
TGTGCCAGCAGCTACCTGACTAGCGCGACAGATACGCAGTATTTT
CASSYLTSATDTQYF
>TRBJ1-1|TRBV7-9|.|TRBD1
TGTGCCAGCAGCTTTCTAGGACAGGGGAACACTGAAGCTTTCTTT
CASSFLGQGNTEAFF
>TRBJ2-7|TRBV4-2|few|.
TGTGCCAGCAGCCAAGGTCCGGCGGGGACCTACCCCTACGAGCAGTACTTC
CASSQGPAGTYPYEQYF
>TRBJ2-5|TRBV4-2|.|TRBD1
TGTGCCAGCAGCCAAAGGCGCGGACAGGGAGAAGAGACCCAGTACTTC
CASSQRRGQGEETQYF
>TRBJ2-1|TRBV7-8|.|TRBD2
TGTGCCAGCAGCCCGGGGGGGGCGGGGGCCTCCTACAATGAGCAGTTCTTC
CASSPGGAGASYNEQFF
>TRBJ1-2|TRBV18|.|.
TGTGCCAGCTCACCACCGGGATGGGGGGGAGAGAGTGGCTACACCTTC
CASSPPGWGGESGYTF
>TRBJ1-2|TRBV4-1|.|TRBD1
TGCGCCAGCAGCACGCGGGACAGCTTATATGGCTACACCTTC
CASSTRDSLYGYTF
>TRBJ1-1|TRBV12-3/TRBV12-4|once|.
TGTGCCAGCAGTTTAGGTCCGTTGCGAGCTTTCTTT
CASSLGPLRAFF
>TRBJ1-1|TRBV6-5|.|TRBD1
TGTGCCAGCAGTAACAGACAGGGGTTTACTGAAGCTTTCTTT
CASSNRQGFTEAFF
>TRBJ2-7|TRBV5-1|.|.
TGCGCCAGCAGCTTGTCCGGAGCCACCTACGAGCAGTACTTC
CASSLSGATYEQYF
>TRBJ2-5|TRBV18|.|.
TGTGCCAGCTCACCACCGAGTACGGAGACCCAGTACTTC
CASSPPSTETQYF
>TRBJ2-2|TRBV3-1/TRBV3-2|.|TRBD2
TGTGCCAGCAGCGCATGGGGAGGGGCCGAGAACACCGGGGAGCTGTTTTTT
CASSAWGGAENTGELFF